The 14 T cell receptor beta chains below all came from one sample that was sequenced in a study of siplizumab effects on memory and regulatory T cells. Libraries were prepared by immunoSEQ multiplex PCR; TCRdb keeps only in-frame clonotypes and omits some of them. Of approximately 90,000 clones listed, 94% are singletons. Material for sequencing was non-Treg CD4+ T cells sorted from blood. All receptors derive from a human donor in good health.

This chain joins TRBV7-3 and TRBJ2-6, with 10 positions matching TRBD1. This CDR3 region has 21 residues. Trimming removed 0 bases from V and 1 base from J; junction bases left unmatched: 12. From germline, CDR1 is SGHTA and CDR2 FQGTGA. CDR3 coding DNA: TGTGCCAGCAGCTTAACGGGTCTCTTTGGGACAGGGGCATCTGGGGCCAACGTCCTGACTTTC. It codes for CASSLTGLFGTGASGANVLTF.

This clone occurred once. The chain couples TRBV5-1 to TRBJ1-4, with D possibly TRBD1 on 5 matching bases. The germline CDR1 and CDR2 sequences are SGHRS and YFSETQ. The CDR3 sequence is 14 residues long. V shed 4 bases and J shed 5 bases, with 12 bases lying between them. The CDR3 reads CASSPTAGNEKLFF. CDR3 nucleotides: TGCGCCAGCAGCCCGACAGCAGGGAATGAAAAACTGTTTTTT.

The chain recombines TRBV6-5 with TRBJ2-3; D remains unclear. CDR1 is MNHEY, CDR2 SVGAGI, per germline. The CDR3 is 14 amino acids. Between the trimmed V and J ends, which lost 0 bases and 2 bases, there was a span of 6 bases. The CDR3 loop is CASSYSRATDTQYF. The DNA for the CDR3 is TGTGCCAGCAGTTACTCGAGAGCCACAGATACGCAGTATTTT.

CDR3 sequence (DNA): TGTGCCAGTAGTTCGAGGGCTTACGCAGATACGCAGTATTTT. It is translated as CASSSRAYADTQYF. The chain joins TRBV19 to TRBJ2-3; a weak D match, TRBD2 (5 bases). V lost 5 bases and J 4 bases, leaving 13 bases between the germline ends. The CDR3 covers 14 residues. CDR1 is LNHDA and CDR2 is SQIVND in the germline V gene (reference sequence).

This clone appeared once. The genes are TRBV10-3 and TRBJ2-6, with TRBD2 identical over 7 bases. The germline gives CDR1 ENHRY, CDR2 SYGVKD. The CDR3 covers 15 residues. Losses at the gene ends were 7 bases for V and 0 bases for J; bases not matched to a gene: 3. The CDR3 sequence is CAITGDYSGANVLTF. CDR3 sequence (DNA): TGTGCCATCACCGGGGACTACTCTGGGGCCAACGTCCTGACTTTC.

This sequence joins TRBV7-9 and TRBJ1-2; a weak D match, TRBD1 (6 bases). The CDR3 sequence is 14 residues long. V shed 3 bases and J shed 5 bases, with 13 bases lying between them. The germline V gene encodes CDR1 SEHNR and CDR2 FQNEAQ (reference sequence). The CDR3 sequence: CASSLIGGLYGYTF. The CDR3 coding sequence is TGTGCCAGCAGCTTGATTGGGGGCTTATATGGCTACACCTTC.

This clone appeared a few times. This chain links TRBV4-1 with TRBJ1-1; D remains unclear. CDR1 is MGHRA, CDR2 YSYEKL, per germline. The ends were cut back, 4 bases at V and 3 bases at J, with 6 bases in the middle. This CDR3 contains 12 residues. CDR3 DNA sequence: TGCGCCAGCAGCCTTTCTCACACTGAAGCTTTCTTT. Encoded protein: CASSLSHTEAFF.

The V call is TRBV19, the J call TRBJ2-5; a weak D match, TRBD2 (6 bases). This CDR3 has 15 amino acids. Germline-derived CDR1 and CDR2 are LNHDA and SQIVND (reference sequence). V was trimmed by 5 bases and J by 2 bases, leaving 15 bases between them. In DNA form, the CDR3 reads TGTGCCAGTAGTGGGCAGGGAGGTGGACAAGAGACCCAGTACTTC. Its translation: CASSGQGGGQETQYF.

The J gene is TRBJ1-1, the V gene TRBV9; D unclear. This CDR3 has 13 residues. Per the germline V gene, CDR1 is SGDLS and CDR2 is YYNGEE. The V and J ends lost 1 base and 4 bases respectively, with 8 bases between them. The CDR3 sequence is CASSVLGSTEAFF. The DNA of the CDR3 is TGTGCCAGCAGCGTACTTGGCAGCACTGAAGCTTTCTTT.

V gene TRBV30 combines with J gene TRBJ2-2; TRBD2 matches 7 bases. The CDR3 has 19 residues. Looked up from germline, CDR1 is GTSNPN and CDR2 is SVGIG (reference sequence). Losses at the gene ends were 5 bases for V and 5 bases for J; bases not matched to a gene: 23. CDR3 nucleotides: TGTGCCTGGGCGGGTACGGACGGAGGCGGGGGACCTAGGACCGGGGAGCTGTTTTTT. Its translation: CAWAGTDGGGGPRTGELFF. The entire variable domain, with the rest obtained from reference TRBV30 and TRBJ2-2, is as follows: SQTIHQWPATLVQPVGSPLSLECTVEGTSNPNLYWYRQAAGRGLQLLFYSVGIGQISSEVPQNLSASRPQDRQFILSSKKLLLSDSGFYLCAWAGTDGGGGPRTGELFFGEGSRLTVL.

This chain joins TRBV6-5 and TRBJ2-1, with a possible D match to TRBD1 (6 bases). The CDR3 extends over 15 amino acids. V was cut by 7 bases and J by 5 bases, with 18 bases left in between. Germline-derived CDR1 and CDR2 are MNHEY and SVGAGI. The CDR3 nucleotides are TGTGCCAGCACTCCGACAGGAGCTCTCCACAATGAGCAGTTCTTC. This codes for CASTPTGALHNEQFF.

The rearrangement links TRBV4-1 to TRBJ2-7; D gene uncertain. Deletions cut 1 base from V and 3 bases from J, with 10 bases between. Germline CDR1 and CDR2: MGHRA and YSYEKL. This CDR3 contains 14 residues. This chain's CDR3 is CASSQGQVNYEQYF. The DNA of the CDR3 is TGCGCCAGCAGCCAAGGGCAGGTGAACTACGAGCAGTACTTC.

V gene TRBV2 combines with J gene TRBJ2-7; 9 bases match TRBD1. CDR1 SNHLY and CDR2 FYNNEI come from the germline V gene. The V segment lost 8 bases and the J segment 1 base; nucleotides outside the gene matches: 9. The length of the CDR3 is 15 residues. In nucleotides, the CDR3 is TGTGCCAGCCACCCCGGACAGGGGCCATCCTACGAGCAGTACTTC. It yields the protein CASHPGQGPSYEQYF.

This clone has just one count. This chain links TRBV7-6 with TRBJ1-2; D unresolved. There are 17 residues in the CDR3. The germline V and J ends were trimmed by 2 bases and 0 bases, with 16 bases remaining between them. The germline gives CDR1 SGHVS, CDR2 FNYEAQ. The DNA of the CDR3 is TGTGCCAGCAGCTTATTCCCAGGCGCTACCACTAACTATGGCTACACCTTC. It encodes CASSLFPGATTNYGYTF.